The 21 T cell receptor beta chains below come from one sample, sequenced in a study of blood T cell repertoires in COVID-19. TCRdb keeps only in-frame clones here, not all; method: immunoSEQ multiplex PCR. This table has 200,000 to 250,000 clones, over 75% appearing once. Sequencing used PBMCs or T cells enriched from blood (not recorded which). All receptors derive from a man aged 25 to 40 in a cohort exposed to, infected with or recovered from COVID-19 (not recorded which).

A note on this clone: Sequence at one end of the junction differs from germline and may be a read error. This sequence joins TRBV14 and TRBJ1-2, with a weak D call TRBD1 (6 bases). Per germline, CDR1 SGHDN and CDR2 FVKESK. The CDR3 is 13 amino acids. The CDR3 coding sequence is TGTGCCAGCAGCCAAGATCTCCGGACAGCCTCACGCTTC. It is translated as CASSQDLRTASRF. Full variable domain (rest looked up from reference TRBV14 and TRBJ1-2): EAGVTQFPSHSVIEKGQTVTLRCDPISGHDNLYWYRRVMGKEIKFLLHFVKESKQDESGMPNNRFLAERTGGTYSTLKVQPAELEDSGVYFCASSQDLRTASRFGSGTRLTVV.

The genes are TRBV27 and TRBJ1-1, with D uncertain. The germline gives CDR1 MNHEY, CDR2 SMNVEV (reference sequence). The CDR3 is 18 amino acids. The V gene lost 0 bases and the J gene lost 2 bases, with 19 bases spanning the gap. CDR3 nucleotide sequence: TGTGCCAGCAGTTTATCGTATCCCCTGGGAGCAGGAAACACTGAAGCTTTCTTT. Its protein product is CASSLSYPLGAGNTEAFF.

The chain is built from TRBV28 and TRBJ2-5; 7 positions agree with TRBD1. CDR3 length: 14 amino acids. The germline CDR1 and CDR2 sequences are MDHEN and SYDVKM. The junction had 5 bases not matched to a gene; V was cut back by 5 bases and J by 2 bases. The CDR3: CASSPGQAQETQYF. The CDR3 DNA reads TGTGCCAGCAGTCCCGGACAGGCGCAAGAGACCCAGTACTTC. The entire variable domain, with the rest obtained from reference TRBV28 and TRBJ2-5, is as follows: DVKVTQSSRYLVKRTGEKVFLECVQDMDHENMFWYRQDPGLGLRLIYFSYDVKMKEKGDIPEGYSVSREKKERFSLILESASTNQTSMYLCASSPGQAQETQYFGPGTRLLVL.

The rearrangement joins TRBV2 to TRBJ2-1; D is undetermined. Trimming left V 3 bases short and J 0 bases short, with 15 bases between. The CDR3 extends over 17 amino acids. Germline-derived CDR1 and CDR2 are SNHLY and FYNNEI. The CDR3 spells CASSDRRQRSSYNEQFF. DNA for the CDR3: TGTGCCAGCAGTGATAGGCGGCAGCGCAGCTCCTACAATGAGCAGTTCTTC.

Comment on this clone: The junction and the germline gene differ at one end; a read error may be behind it. Other DNA sequences in this sample translate to the same CDR3. This chain links TRBV28 with TRBJ2-3; no firm D call. Germline V lookup: CDR1 MDHEN, CDR2 SYDVKM. CDR3 size: 12 residues. CDR3 coding DNA: TGTGCCAGCAGCTTATCAACAGATACGCAGTATTTT. It codes for CASSLSTDTQYF. Using reference TRBV28 and TRBJ2-3 for the parts outside the CDR3, the full variable domain is DVKVTQSSRYLVKRTGEKVFLECVQDMDHENMFWYRQDPGLGLRLIYFSYDVKMKEKGDIPEGYSVSREKKERFSLILESASTNQTSMYLCASSLSTDTQYFGPGTRLTVL.

This clone was seen only once. V gene TRBV13 combines with J gene TRBJ2-6; D is unclear. Germline loops: CDR1 PRHDT, CDR2 FYEKMQ (reference sequence). The V end was cut by 5 bases, the J end by 0 bases, with 11 bases between. The CDR3 is 16 residues long. This chain's CDR3 is CASSARIRSGANVLTF. The CDR3 DNA sequence: TGTGCCAGCAGCGCCAGAATACGCTCTGGGGCCAACGTCCTGACTTTC.

The genes are TRBV27 and TRBJ1-5; D is perhaps TRBD1 (6 bases). In germline, CDR1 is MNHEY, CDR2 SMNVEV (reference sequence). Trimming pared 1 base from V and 7 bases from J, leaving 14 bases between. This CDR3 is 15 amino acids long. The CDR3 reads CASSLYGGAGQPQHF. In DNA form, the CDR3 reads TGTGCCAGCAGTTTATATGGGGGGGCAGGGCAGCCCCAGCATTTT.

The V call is TRBV24-1, the J call TRBJ2-2; the D gene is possibly TRBD2 (6 bases). Trimming removed 5 bases at V and 7 bases at J, with 16 bases between. The CDR3 has 15 amino acids. CDR1 is KGHDR, CDR2 SFDVKD, per germline. The CDR3 DNA is TGTGCCACCAGTGTAGGGACTCTCCGGGACGGGGAGCTGTTTTTT. The encoded protein is CATSVGTLRDGELFF.

V and J are TRBV6-2 or TRBV6-3 and TRBJ2-7; TRBD2 matches at 9 bases. The CDR3 spans 14 residues. The J segment lost 3 bases and the V segment lost 6 bases, leaving 6 bases of the junction unmatched. From germline, CDR1 is MNHEY and CDR2 SVGEGT. The CDR3 DNA follows: TGTGCCAGCAGGCCTAGCGGGGTTTACTACGAGCAGTACTTC. Translated, it gives CASRPSGVYYEQYF.

In this sample, this clone turned up once. The chain is built from TRBV19 and TRBJ2-6; no reliable D call. Trimming removed 3 bases at V and 0 bases at J, with 6 bases between. Germline lookup yields CDR1 LNHDA and CDR2 SQIVND (reference sequence). This CDR3 has 15 amino acids. Here the CDR3 reads CASSIKLSGANVLTF. For the CDR3, the DNA is TGTGCCAGTAGTATTAAGCTCTCTGGGGCCAACGTCCTGACTTTC.

The DNA of the CDR3 is TGTGCCAGCAGTGAGAGGGGGAATACGCAGTATTTT. Protein: CASSERGNTQYF. The chain joins TRBV2 to TRBJ2-3; a weak D match, TRBD1 (6 bases). Trimming removed 3 bases at V and 7 bases at J, with 8 bases between. The germline gives CDR1 SNHLY, CDR2 FYNNEI. This CDR3 has 12 residues.

V gene TRBV7-9 combines with J gene TRBJ2-7; weak D call: TRBD2 (5 bases). V lost 0 bases to trimming and J lost 2 bases, with 11 bases between them. There are 15 residues in the CDR3. Germline V gene lookup returns CDR1 SEHNR and CDR2 FQNEAQ (reference sequence). In DNA, the CDR3 is TGTGCCAGCAGCTTAGCGATGGGAGTCGCCTACGAGCAGTACTTC. It yields the protein CASSLAMGVAYEQYF.

The J gene is TRBJ2-5, the V gene TRBV7-2, with 10 bases lining up with TRBD1. The length of the CDR3 is 17 residues. Per the germline V gene, CDR1 is SGHTA and CDR2 is FQGNSA. J gave up 2 bases and V 4 bases, and 10 bases lay outside the gene matches. DNA for the CDR3: TGTGCCAGCAGCTATCTTCCGGGACAGGGGTTACAAGAGACCCAGTACTTC. Translating gives CASSYLPGQGLQETQYF.

This chain uses TRBV3-1 (or the pseudogene TRBV3-2) with TRBJ2-7; D remains ambiguous. Trimming removed 2 bases from V and 2 bases from J, with 4 bases in between. This CDR3 has 12 residues. Per the germline V gene, CDR1 is LGHDT and CDR2 is YNNKEL (reference sequence). In DNA, the CDR3 is TGTGCCAGCAGCCAAAATACCTACGAGCAGTACTTC. This gives the protein CASSQNTYEQYF.

V and J are TRBV5-4 and TRBJ2-4, with a possible D match to TRBD1 (6 bases). The CDR3 spans 17 residues. The germline CDR1 and CDR2 sequences are SGHNT and YYREEE (reference sequence). Trimming took 3 bases from V and 3 from J, leaving 19 bases between them. The CDR3 loop reads CASSSMLQGLRKNIQYF. In DNA, the CDR3 is TGTGCCAGCAGCTCGATGTTACAGGGTTTACGCAAAAACATTCAGTACTTC.

This chain connects TRBV9 to TRBJ1-5; possible D gene TRBD1, 6 bases. This CDR3 is 15 amino acids long. The germline V gene encodes CDR1 SGDLS and CDR2 YYNGEE. V lost 4 bases and J 2 bases, leaving 13 bases between the germline ends. CDR3 coding DNA: TGTGCCAGCAGCCCTACAGGGATAGGCAATCAGCCCCAGCATTTT. Translating it yields CASSPTGIGNQPQHF.

V and J are TRBV11-2 and TRBJ1-6, with D maybe TRBD1 (5 bases). There are 18 residues in the CDR3. Per germline, CDR1 SGHAT and CDR2 FQNNGV. V lost 0 bases, J lost 5 bases, and 17 bases lay in between. The CDR3 nucleotides read TGTGCCAGCAGCTTAGATCGGGCAGGGCGCGCAAATAATTCACCCCTCCACTTT. Protein: CASSLDRAGRANNSPLHF.

This rearrangement joins TRBV11-3 to TRBJ2-2; unclear D gene. Germline-derived CDR1 and CDR2 are SGHNT and YENEEA. This CDR3 has 16 amino acids. Trimming cost V 1 base and J 0 bases, with 9 bases left between them. CDR3 protein: CASSLVAATNTGELFF. The CDR3 DNA is TGTGCCAGCAGCTTAGTCGCAGCGACGAACACCGGGGAGCTGTTTTTT. The whole variable domain, remainder taken from reference TRBV11-3 and TRBJ2-2, is EAGVVQSPRYKIIEKKQPVAFWCNPISGHNTLYWYLQNLGQGPELLIRYENEEAVDDSQLPKDRFSAERLKGVDSTLKIQPAELGDSAVYLCASSLVAATNTGELFFGEGSRLTVL.

V usage is TRBV21-1 and J usage is TRBJ2-7; the table's D gene call, TRBD2, was not cross checked with the DNA. TRBV21-1 is listed as a pseudogene. This CDR3 is 14 amino acids long. The CDR3 bases are TGTGCCAGCAGTCCCCTATGGGGAGGATACGAGCAGTACTTC. This sequence encodes CASSPLWGGYEQYF.

The J gene is TRBJ2-5, the V gene TRBV28, with 7 positions matching TRBD2. Germline V gives CDR1 MDHEN, CDR2 SYDVKM. J lost 5 bases, V lost 3 bases, and 9 bases had no gene match. The CDR3 has 15 amino acids. The CDR3 DNA follows: TGTGCCAGCAGTTTTCCCCTGGGGGGGAGGGAGACCCAGTACTTC. It translates to CASSFPLGGRETQYF. The whole variable domain, filled in from reference TRBV28 and TRBJ2-5, reads DVKVTQSSRYLVKRTGEKVFLECVQDMDHENMFWYRQDPGLGLRLIYFSYDVKMKEKGDIPEGYSVSREKKERFSLILESASTNQTSMYLCASSFPLGGRETQYFGPGTRLLVL.

V and J are TRBV20-1 and TRBJ2-1; 9 nucleotides line up with TRBD2. Germline lookup yields CDR1 DFQATT and CDR2 SNEGSKA (reference sequence). CDR3 size: 16 residues. With V trimmed by 3 bases and J by 5 bases, 11 bases remained unmatched. CDR3 DNA sequence: TGCAGTGCTAGTCGGCGGGAGGGCCTTAGGGACAATGAGCAGTTCTTC. It translates to CSASRREGLRDNEQFF.